Below are 27 T cell receptor beta chains sequenced from a single sample in a study of blood T cell repertoires in COVID-19. Generated by immunoSEQ multiplex PCR, the TCRdb table keeps only in-frame clones and is missing some. The sample shows about 69,000 clones, 86% of them seen only once. Sequencing was performed on peripheral blood. The receptors shown here come from a man aged 25-45 years with acute or convalescent COVID-19.

The gene calls are TRBV5-1 and TRBJ1-4, with 8 bases identical to TRBD1. The CDR3 sequence is 16 residues long. CDR1 and CDR2 (germline): SGHRS, YFSETQ. The V and J ends lost 7 bases and 7 bases, in that order; junction bases with no gene match: 15. CDR3 sequence: CASSRGDTDRGEKLFF. The CDR3, as DNA: TGCGCCAGCTCCCGAGGGGACACCGACAGGGGTGAAAAACTGTTTTTT.

The V call is TRBV18, the J call TRBJ2-3, with TRBD1 matching 7 bases. This CDR3 spans 14 amino acids. The germline CDR1 and CDR2 sequences are KGHSH and LQKENI. The trim removed 5 bases at V and 4 bases at J, leaving 6 bases unmatched. CDR3 in amino acids: CASSGQEGADTQYF. In DNA, the CDR3 is TGTGCCAGCTCAGGACAGGAAGGGGCAGATACGCAGTATTTT. Combining the CDR3 with reference TRBV18 and TRBJ2-3 gives the whole variable domain NAGVMQNPRHLVRRRGQEARLRCSPMKGHSHVYWYRQLPEEGLKFMVYLQKENIIDESGMPKERFSAEFPKEGPSILRIQQVVRGDSAAYFCASSGQEGADTQYFGPGTRLTVL.

This clone appeared a single time. This sequence joins TRBV30 and TRBJ1-5, with D hard to call. This CDR3 comprises 13 residues. The V gene lost 4 bases and the J gene lost 5 bases, with 12 bases spanning the gap. The V gene's germline CDR1 is GTSNPN and CDR2 SVGIG (reference sequence). The CDR3: CAWNRGEDQPQHF. CDR3 DNA sequence: TGTGCCTGGAACCGGGGTGAGGATCAGCCCCAGCATTTT.

The rearrangement joins TRBV27 to TRBJ1-1; TRBD1 aligns across 11 bases. The CDR3 sequence is 18 residues long. The junction had 11 bases not matched to a gene; V was cut back by 3 bases and J by 2 bases. CDR1 MNHEY and CDR2 SMNVEV come from the germline V gene (reference sequence). The CDR3 nucleotides are TGTGCCAGCAGTTTGCATTGGGACAGGGGGGAGAAAAACACTGAAGCTTTCTTT. Translated, it gives CASSLHWDRGEKNTEAFF.

The chain carries TRBV3-1 (or the pseudogene TRBV3-2) and TRBJ1-2, with a tentative D call TRBD1 (5 bases). The germline V gene encodes CDR1 LGHDT and CDR2 YNNKEL (reference sequence). The CDR3 totals 14 residues. Between the trimmed V and J ends, which lost 4 bases and 2 bases, there was a span of 11 bases. The CDR3 nucleotides read TGTGCCAGCAGCCCAAGACAGTCCAACTATGGCTACACCTTC. It is translated as CASSPRQSNYGYTF.

V gene TRBV7-2 combines with J gene TRBJ1-1; weak D call: TRBD1 (5 bases). The V and J ends lost 0 bases and 0 bases respectively, with 8 bases between them. From germline, CDR1 is SGHTA and CDR2 FQGNSA. The CDR3 is 15 residues long. This CDR3 reads CASSLAPGVNTEAFF. In DNA form, the CDR3 reads TGTGCCAGCAGCTTAGCCCCGGGGGTGAACACTGAAGCTTTCTTT.

V is TRBV3-1 (or the pseudogene TRBV3-2) and J is TRBJ1-5, with D possibly TRBD1 on 6 matching bases. Per the germline V gene, CDR1 is LGHDT and CDR2 is YNNKEL (reference sequence). V was pared by 4 bases and J by 1 base, with 11 bases between. The length of the CDR3 is 15 residues. DNA of the CDR3: TGTGCCAGCAGCCGGACAGTCGAAAGCAATCAGCCCCAGCATTTT. Translated, it gives CASSRTVESNQPQHF.

The genes are TRBV30 and TRBJ1-6; D possibly corresponds to TRBD1 (5 bases). Germline lookup yields CDR1 GTSNPN and CDR2 SVGIG (reference sequence). Trimming took off 5 bases at V and 7 bases at J, with 9 bases between the two ends. CDR3 length: 12 residues. DNA for the CDR3: TGTGCCTGGGCCAGGGAAAATTCACCCCTCCACTTT. Translated, it gives CAWARENSPLHF.

The chain joins TRBV3-1 (or the pseudogene TRBV3-2) to TRBJ2-5; D is ambiguous. Germline V gene lookup returns CDR1 LGHDT and CDR2 YNNKEL (reference sequence). The V end was cut by 2 bases, the J end by 4 bases, with 8 bases between. The CDR3 runs 13 residues. The CDR3, as DNA: TGTGCCAGCAGCCAAAGCTTACCAGAGACCCAGTACTTC. Translated, it gives CASSQSLPETQYF.

V and J are TRBV3-1 (or the pseudogene TRBV3-2) and TRBJ1-2; D may be TRBD1 (6 bases). V was trimmed by 4 bases and J by 2 bases, leaving 8 bases between them. The CDR3 spans 13 residues. Germline V gives CDR1 LGHDT, CDR2 YNNKEL (reference sequence). The CDR3 DNA sequence: TGTGCCAGCAGCCTTGGACAGAACTATGGCTACACCTTC. The encoded protein is CASSLGQNYGYTF.

The chain employs TRBV5-4 and TRBJ2-5; 7 nucleotides align to TRBD1. This CDR3 is built from 13 residues. The ends lost 0 bases at V and 4 bases at J; junction bases unmatched: 0. From germline, CDR1 is SGHNT and CDR2 YYREEE (reference sequence). The CDR3 nucleotides read TGTGCCAGCAGCTTGGCAGGGGGAGAGACCCAGTACTTC. Amino acid sequence: CASSLAGGETQYF.

CDR3 loop: CASSSPGVPNTEAFF. CDR3 bases: TGTGCCAGCAGTTCACCGGGGGTACCGAACACTGAAGCTTTCTTT. This rearrangement joins TRBV28 to TRBJ1-1; possibly TRBD1 for D (5 bases). The V gene lost 4 bases and the J gene lost 1 base, with 13 bases spanning the gap. This CDR3 has 15 amino acids. Germline CDR1 is MDHEN and CDR2 is SYDVKM.

This clone came up once. The chain joins TRBV25-1 to TRBJ2-7; TRBD1 is a possible D gene (5 bases). Looked up from germline, CDR1 is MGHDK and CDR2 is SYGVNS. V was pared by 2 bases and J by 0 bases, with 11 bases between. The CDR3 has 15 residues. CDR3 sequence: CASSEHQGSSYEQYF. CDR3 DNA: TGTGCCAGCAGTGAACACCAGGGCAGCTCCTACGAGCAGTACTTC.

The chain links TRBV2 to TRBJ2-7; 9 nucleotides align to TRBD1. From germline, CDR1 is SNHLY and CDR2 FYNNEI. The CDR3 extends over 13 amino acids. After removal of 4 bases from V and 6 bases from J, the junction contained 4 bases not matched to a gene. CDR3 in amino acids: CASSADRGGEQYF. CDR3 DNA: TGTGCCAGCAGTGCGGACAGGGGTGGCGAGCAGTACTTC.

V gene TRBV5-1 combines with J gene TRBJ1-1; perhaps TRBD1 as D (5 bases). V was cut by 9 bases and J by 8 bases, with 14 bases left in between. This CDR3 region has 11 residues. Germline V gives CDR1 SGHRS, CDR2 YFSETQ. CDR3 in DNA: TGCGCCATTTCGGCGGGGGAAGAAGCTTTCTTT. The encoded protein is CAISAGEEAFF.

This sequence joins TRBV29-1 and TRBJ2-3, with D possibly being TRBD1 (6 bases). The CDR3 consists of 16 residues. V lost 4 bases and J lost 4, with 21 bases in between. The germline gives CDR1 SQVTM, CDR2 ANQGSEA. The CDR3 loop is CSVVSPSRQVPDTQYF. CDR3 nucleotides: TGCAGCGTTGTGTCCCCGTCCCGACAGGTTCCAGATACGCAGTATTTT.

The chain employs TRBV12-3 or TRBV12-4 and TRBJ1-1; no reliable D call. This CDR3 is 13 amino acids long. The V end was cut by 5 bases, the J end by 4 bases, with 11 bases between. In DNA form, the CDR3 reads TGTGCCAGCAGTACAGCCATGGGCACTGAAGCTTTCTTT. Encoded protein: CASSTAMGTEAFF.

The gene calls are TRBV27 and TRBJ2-7, with D possibly TRBD1 on 5 matching bases. Trimming cost V 6 bases and J 5 bases, with 14 bases left between them. The germline gives CDR1 MNHEY, CDR2 SMNVEV (reference sequence). CDR3 length: 13 residues. This CDR3 reads CASRFSGNDEQYF. The CDR3 DNA sequence: TGTGCCAGCAGATTTTCAGGGAACGACGAGCAGTACTTC.

The chain couples TRBV9 to TRBJ2-3, with D possibly matching TRBD1 (6 bases). CDR1 is SGDLS and CDR2 is YYNGEE in the germline V gene. The CDR3 consists of 15 residues. V shed 4 bases and J shed 1 base, with 13 bases lying between them. The CDR3 DNA follows: TGTGCCAGCAGCATCCTCCCAGGGGGCACAGATACGCAGTATTTT. This codes for CASSILPGGTDTQYF.

This chain connects TRBV2 to TRBJ1-2, with no clear D. Trimming left V 6 bases short and J 4 bases short, with 18 bases between. The germline V gene encodes CDR1 SNHLY and CDR2 FYNNEI. There are 15 residues in the CDR3. DNA for the CDR3: TGTGCCAGCAGCCTGGGAGCCCATCGATCCTATGGCTACACCTTC. Its protein is CASSLGAHRSYGYTF.

The sample holds one count of this clone. The rearrangement links TRBV29-1 to TRBJ2-5, with 9 bases matching TRBD1. The CDR3 is 14 amino acids. Looked up from germline, CDR1 is SQVTM and CDR2 is ANQGSEA. V lost 7 bases, J lost 3 bases, and 9 bases stayed unmatched. The CDR3 spells CSGVRDREEETQYF. DNA for the CDR3: TGCAGCGGGGTCCGGGACAGGGAAGAAGAGACCCAGTACTTC.

The V and J genes are TRBV5-1 and TRBJ2-1, with D possibly TRBD2 on 7 matching bases. The CDR3 consists of 15 residues. The V and J ends lost 7 bases and 6 bases respectively, with 20 bases between them. Germline V gives CDR1 SGHRS, CDR2 YFSETQ. The CDR3, as DNA: TGCGCCAGCGGGGGGGCCGGTTCCCTGGGCAATGAGCAGTTCTTC. Translation: CASGGAGSLGNEQFF. Combining the CDR3 with reference TRBV5-1 and TRBJ2-1 gives the whole variable domain KAGVTQTPRYLIKTRGQQVTLSCSPISGHRSVSWYQQTPGQGLQFLFEYFSETQRNKGNFPGRFSGRQFSNSRSEMNVSTLELGDSALYLCASGGAGSLGNEQFFGPGTRLTVL.

The chain combines TRBV27 with TRBJ1-4; a weak D match, TRBD1 (6 bases). In germline, CDR1 is MNHEY, CDR2 SMNVEV (reference sequence). The V and J ends lost 2 bases and 6 bases respectively, with 10 bases between them. The CDR3 is 14 amino acids. DNA for the CDR3: TGTGCCAGCAGTTTAGGGCAGGGGTATGAAAAACTGTTTTTT. Residues: CASSLGQGYEKLFF. The full variable domain, completed using reference TRBV27 and TRBJ1-4, is EAQVTQNPRYLITVTGKKLTVTCSQNMNHEYMSWYRQDPGLGLRQIYYSMNVEVTDKGDVPEGYKVSRKEKRNFPLILESPSPNQTSLYFCASSLGQGYEKLFFGSGTQLSVL.

The chain has TRBV5-1 and TRBJ2-2; D perhaps matches TRBD1 (5 bases). The CDR3 covers 15 residues. Deletions cut 1 base from V and 6 bases from J, with 13 bases between. CDR1 SGHRS and CDR2 YFSETQ come from the germline V gene. The CDR3 DNA is TGCGCCAGCAGCTTGAACGTCAGGGCGGCCGGGGAGCTGTTTTTT. Translating it yields CASSLNVRAAGELFF.

This chain uses TRBV5-4 with TRBJ2-1, with TRBD2 matching over 11 bases. This CDR3 is built from 16 residues. V shed 1 base and J 7 bases; nucleotides not matched to a gene: 7. From germline, CDR1 is SGHNT and CDR2 YYREEE (reference sequence). CDR3 DNA sequence: TGTGCCAGCAGCTTGACTAGCGGGAGTAATATTAATGAGCAGTTCTTC. Residues: CASSLTSGSNINEQFF.

The chain carries TRBV3-1 (or the pseudogene TRBV3-2) and TRBJ1-4; D perhaps matches TRBD1 (5 bases). The V gene's germline CDR1 is LGHDT and CDR2 YNNKEL (reference sequence). The CDR3 has 16 residues. V lost 5 bases and J 0 bases, leaving 13 bases between the germline ends. CDR3 DNA: TGTGCCAGCAGCGCCCGACAGCCAGCAACTAATGAAAAACTGTTTTTT. Encoded protein: CASSARQPATNEKLFF.

The J gene is TRBJ2-2, the V gene TRBV5-1; 8 bases match TRBD2. This CDR3 has 14 residues. J was trimmed by 6 bases and V by 4 bases; bases with no gene match: 5. Looked up from germline, CDR1 is SGHRS and CDR2 is YFSETQ. CDR3 sequence reads: CASSLGLEAGELFF. The CDR3 DNA reads TGCGCCAGCAGCCTGGGACTAGAGGCCGGGGAGCTGTTTTTT.